Presented here are 11 T cell receptor beta chains from one specimen sequenced in a study of radiotherapy plus CTLA-4 blockade in lung cancer. Profiling relied on immunoSEQ multiplex PCR, and the TCRdb table lists in-frame clones only, not all of them. The data contain about 1,500 clones, approximately 86% of them seen just once; the ten biggest clones take up roughly 9.1%. The sample here was tumor tissue, taken from a patient treated with radiotherapy plus ipilimumab. The receptors here all came from a human donor with non-small cell lung cancer who had a complete response to radiotherapy plus ipilimumab.

This chain uses TRBV28 with TRBJ1-3; D is perhaps TRBD1 (5 bases). Germline CDR1 is MDHEN and CDR2 is SYDVKM. CDR3 length: 15 residues. V was pared by 5 bases and J by 3 bases, with 14 bases between. The CDR3 DNA sequence: TGTGCCAGCAGTGTGGGACGGCTTATTGGAAACACCATATATTTT. Translated, it gives CASSVGRLIGNTIYF.

The chain recombines TRBV7-8 with TRBJ2-3; no reliable D call. Germline V gene data show CDR1 as SGHVS and CDR2 as FQNEAQ. The CDR3 consists of 12 residues. V was cut by 6 bases and J by 7 bases, with 11 bases left in between. The CDR3 DNA sequence: TGTGCCAGCAGGGGTCCGAACAATACGCAGTATTTT. It encodes CASRGPNNTQYF.

V usage is TRBV7-2 and J usage is TRBJ1-2; D uncertain. V dropped 7 bases and J dropped 0 bases, with 9 bases sitting between them. This CDR3 is built from 13 residues. The germline gives CDR1 SGHTA, CDR2 FQGNSA. The CDR3 DNA follows: TGTGCCAGCAAGGGTTACGCTAACTATGGCTACACCTTC. Its protein product is CASKGYANYGYTF.

On this clone itself: A read error may account for a junction end that differs from germline. V is TRBV27 and J is TRBJ2-7; D possibly corresponds to TRBD1 (6 bases). The germline gives CDR1 MNHEY, CDR2 SMNVEV (reference sequence). The CDR3 sequence is 12 residues long. DNA for the CDR3: TGTACCAGCAGTTTAACAGGGTACGAGCAGTACTTC. Amino acids: CTSSLTGYEQYF.

The CDR3 sequence is CASRIPGQGNYGYTF. CDR3 coding DNA: TGTGCCAGCAGAATCCCGGGACAGGGAAACTATGGCTACACCTTC. V usage is TRBV6-6 and J usage is TRBJ1-2, with 9 bases identical to TRBD1. The CDR3 covers 15 residues. V trimming: 6 bases; J trimming: 2 bases; junction bases outside the gene matches: 7. The germline gives CDR1 MNHNY, CDR2 SVGAGI (reference sequence).

This rearrangement joins TRBV19 to TRBJ1-1, with 10 bases matching TRBD1. Germline CDR1 and CDR2: LNHDA and SQIVND (reference sequence). J gave up 11 bases and V 2 bases, and 8 bases lay outside the gene matches. The CDR3 runs 14 residues. CDR3 loop: CASSIRGQGSEAFF. The CDR3, as DNA: TGTGCCAGTAGTATAAGGGGACAGGGGAGTGAGGCTTTCTTT.

This sequence joins TRBV5-1 and TRBJ2-1; 11 bases line up with TRBD2. CDR3 length equals 18 residues. Looked up from germline, CDR1 is SGHRS and CDR2 is YFSETQ. V shed 4 bases and J 1 base; nucleotides not matched to a gene: 10. As DNA, the CDR3 is TGCGCCAGCAGCCGGCTAGCGGGAGGAGATGGGTCCTACAATGAGCAGTTCTTC. As protein: CASSRLAGGDGSYNEQFF.

The genes are TRBV9 and TRBJ2-3, with D perhaps matching TRBD1 (5 bases). CDR3 length: 15 residues. Germline lookup yields CDR1 SGDLS and CDR2 YYNGEE. Trimming took 0 bases from V and 0 from J, leaving 8 bases between them. CDR3: CASSVATVSTDTQYF. In DNA form, the CDR3 reads TGTGCCAGCAGCGTAGCGACAGTTAGCACAGATACGCAGTATTTT.

V and J are TRBV7-2 and TRBJ1-2, with 8 bases aligning to TRBD1. The germline gives CDR1 SGHTA, CDR2 FQGNSA. The CDR3 consists of 13 residues. The J segment lost 4 bases and the V segment lost 4 bases, leaving 2 bases of the junction unmatched. The CDR3 region is CASSSDRVYGYTF. The CDR3 DNA sequence: TGTGCCAGCAGCTCGGACAGGGTCTATGGCTACACCTTC.

The V call is TRBV11-2, the J call TRBJ1-2; 8 positions match TRBD1. Germline V lookup: CDR1 SGHAT, CDR2 FQNNGV. V shed 5 bases and J 10 bases; nucleotides not matched to a gene: 6. The CDR3 length is 12 residues. DNA of the CDR3: TGTGCCAGCAGCCTAGGACAGGGAGCCTACACCTTC. It translates to CASSLGQGAYTF.

This rearrangement joins TRBV29-1 to TRBJ2-7; D not resolved. Germline CDR1 is SQVTM and CDR2 is ANQGSEA. V lost 0 bases and J 2 bases, leaving 11 bases between the germline ends. The CDR3 consists of 14 residues. CDR3 amino acids: CSVEDDTDPYEQYF. The CDR3 bases are TGCAGCGTTGAAGACGATACTGATCCCTACGAGCAGTACTTC.